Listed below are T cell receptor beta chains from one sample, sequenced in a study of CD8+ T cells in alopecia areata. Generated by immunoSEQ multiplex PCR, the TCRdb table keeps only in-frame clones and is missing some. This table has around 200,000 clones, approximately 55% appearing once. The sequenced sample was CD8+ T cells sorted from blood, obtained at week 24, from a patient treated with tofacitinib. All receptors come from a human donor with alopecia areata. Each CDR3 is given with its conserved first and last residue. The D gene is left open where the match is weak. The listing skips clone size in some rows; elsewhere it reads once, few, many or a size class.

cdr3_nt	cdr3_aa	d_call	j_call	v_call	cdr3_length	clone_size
TGTGCCAGCAGCTTGTGGGCGGGAGACACTGAAGCTTTCTTT	CASSLWAGDTEAFF	-	TRBJ1-1	TRBV5-6	14	-
TGTGCCAGCAGCTTAGGCGGTCGGGGTGAAGCTTTCTTT	CASSLGGRGEAFF	-	TRBJ1-1	TRBV7-6	13	-
TGTGCCACCAGCCCGACAGGGATGGACACTGAAGCTTTCTTT	CATSPTGMDTEAFF	TRBD1	TRBJ1-1	TRBV15	14	-
TGCGCCAGCAGTGAGTCAGATCCTGGGGCTTTCTTT	CASSESDPGAFF	-	TRBJ1-1	TRBV10-2	12	few
TGTGCCAGCAGTGAAGATGATAGCAATCAGCCCCAGCATTTT	CASSEDDSNQPQHF	-	TRBJ1-5	TRBV25-1	14	-
TGCGCCAGCAGCTCTGAGACAGGTATTATTAACGAGCAGTACTTC	CASSSETGIINEQYF	-	TRBJ2-7	TRBV5-1	15	-
TGTGCCAGCAGTGAAGGGAGTTTCAATCAGCCCCAGCATTTT	CASSEGSFNQPQHF	-	TRBJ1-5	TRBV2	14	-
TGTGCCAGCAGCCCCGGACTAGCCCTAGGCGAGCAGTACTTC	CASSPGLALGEQYF	TRBD2	TRBJ2-7	TRBV6-5	14	-
TGTGCCATCAGTCAGGGGGTGAATGAGCAGTTCTTC	CAISQGVNEQFF	TRBD1	TRBJ2-1	TRBV10-3	12	few
TGCGCCAGCAGCCAAGATTGGAGCGGTCGGGGAACCCAGTACTTC	CASSQDWSGRGTQYF	-	TRBJ2-5	TRBV4-3	15	few
TGCAGTGCTAGTGGCTCCTACGAGCAGTACTTC	CSASGSYEQYF	-	TRBJ2-7	TRBV20-1	11	-
TGTGCCAGCAGCTTGGGACAGGGCCGGTTCTTC	CASSLGQGRFF	TRBD1	TRBJ2-1	TRBV5-6	11	few
TGTGCCAGCAGCTTAGTGGACCGGCAAGAGACCCAGTACTTC	CASSLVDRQETQYF	-	TRBJ2-5	TRBV7-2	14	-
TGTGCCAGCAGCTTAGGGGTAAATCAGCCCCAGCATTTT	CASSLGVNQPQHF	-	TRBJ1-5	TRBV11-2	13	-
TGCGCCAGCAGCTTGGACTACGAGCAGTACTTC	CASSLDYEQYF	-	TRBJ2-7	TRBV5-1	11	few
TGTGCCAGCAGCTTAGCTAGGTTGACAGGTTTCATGAACACTGAAGCTTTCTTT	CASSLARLTGFMNTEAFF	-	TRBJ1-1	TRBV7-8	18	-
TGTGCCACCCAGCGCCCAGGCGCAGATACGCAGTATTTT	CATQRPGADTQYF	-	TRBJ2-3	TRBV25-1	13	-
TGTGCCAGCAGCGTGGGTGGGGTGGAGTTCTTC	CASSVGGVEFF	-	TRBJ2-1	TRBV5-6	11	-
TGTGCCAGCAGCGTAGGGTCCCGCAGCGAGCAGTACTTC	CASSVGSRSEQYF	-	TRBJ2-7	TRBV9	13	-
TGTGCCTGGACCCTGAGCTCCTACAATGAGCAGTTCTTC	CAWTLSSYNEQFF	-	TRBJ2-1	TRBV30	13	-
TGTGCCAGCAGTTCCTTAGGCGGACACCTTAACTATGGCTACACCTTC	CASSSLGGHLNYGYTF	-	TRBJ1-2	TRBV6-5	16	-
TGTGCCAGCAGTGAAGGATTGGGCTGGGGCTACACCTTC	CASSEGLGWGYTF	-	TRBJ1-2	TRBV6-1	13	few
TGTGCCAGCAGTGCAGGCATGCAGCCCCAGCATTTT	CASSAGMQPQHF	-	TRBJ1-5	TRBV6-1	12	-
TGTGCCTGGAGTTCGTCAGTCTCGTACGAGCAGTACTTC	CAWSSSVSYEQYF	-	TRBJ2-7	TRBV30	13	-
TGCGCCAGGAACAACTTGGGACCGCTCTATGGCTACACCTTC	CARNNLGPLYGYTF	-	TRBJ1-2	TRBV10-2	14	-
TGTGCCAGCAGCTTCGGGGGGGGCACCGGGGAGCTGTTTTTT	CASSFGGGTGELFF	TRBD2	TRBJ2-2	TRBV7-6	14	-
TGTGCCAGCAGAACGACAGGGGGTGGCTACACCTTC	CASRTTGGGYTF	TRBD1	TRBJ1-2	TRBV27	12	once
TGTGCCAGCAGCCAAAGACTAGCGGCTAACACCGGGGAGCTGTTTTTT	CASSQRLAANTGELFF	TRBD2	TRBJ2-2	TRBV14	16	-
TGTGCCAGCAGTTTAATCGGACAGGGCCGAAGTGAAGCTTTCTTT	CASSLIGQGRSEAFF	TRBD1	TRBJ1-1	TRBV27	15	few
TGTGCCAGCAGCCCCACAGGAACCTACAATGAGCAGTTCTTC	CASSPTGTYNEQFF	-	TRBJ2-1	TRBV7-3	14	few
TGTGCCAGCAGCTCACGACGCTGGACGTTCGCCTACAATGAGCAGTTCTTC	CASSSRRWTFAYNEQFF	-	TRBJ2-1	TRBV7-9	17	-
TGCAGCGTTGAGTCGCCGAATTACTCTGGGGCCAACGTCCTGACTTTC	CSVESPNYSGANVLTF	-	TRBJ2-6	TRBV29-1	16	few
TGTGCCAGCAGCGGTGAGGGGCCTCAGTCTGGGGCCAACGTCCTGACTTTC	CASSGEGPQSGANVLTF	-	TRBJ2-6	TRBV27	17	-